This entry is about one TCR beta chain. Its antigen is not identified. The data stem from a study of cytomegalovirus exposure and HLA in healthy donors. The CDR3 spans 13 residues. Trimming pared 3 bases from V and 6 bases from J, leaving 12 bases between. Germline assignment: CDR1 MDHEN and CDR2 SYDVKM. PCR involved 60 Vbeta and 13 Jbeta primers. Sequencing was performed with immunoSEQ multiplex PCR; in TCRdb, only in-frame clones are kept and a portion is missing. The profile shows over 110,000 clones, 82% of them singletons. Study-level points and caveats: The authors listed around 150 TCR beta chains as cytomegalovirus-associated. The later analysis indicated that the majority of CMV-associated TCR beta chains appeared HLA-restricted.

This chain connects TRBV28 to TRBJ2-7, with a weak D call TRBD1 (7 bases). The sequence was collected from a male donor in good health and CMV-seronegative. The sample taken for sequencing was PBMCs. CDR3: CASSLQGGSEQYF. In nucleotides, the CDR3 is TGTGCCAGCAGTTTGCAGGGGGGATCCGAGCAGTACTTC.